Described below is a single TCR beta chain sequence and its context. The data stem from a study of shared clonotypes between healthy human individuals. The germline V gene encodes CDR1 SGHKS and CDR2 YYEKEE (reference sequence). Trimming took off 6 bases at V and 4 bases at J, with 14 bases between the two ends. CDR3 length equals 13 residues. Deep-level assay runs were performed. Generated by immunoSEQ multiplex PCR, the TCRdb table keeps only in-frame clones and is missing some. Here the sample spans about 1.5 million clones, more than 95% being singletons. The receptor comes from a man younger than 40 in good health. Sequenced material: naive CD4+ T cells sorted from blood. The sample's subset: CD45RA+ positively selected. The chain carries TRBV5-5 and TRBJ2-7; D uncertain. Here the CDR3 DNA reads TGTGCCAGCACCCCCCGGGCAACTTACGAGCAGTACTTC. It yields the protein CASTPRATYEQYF.